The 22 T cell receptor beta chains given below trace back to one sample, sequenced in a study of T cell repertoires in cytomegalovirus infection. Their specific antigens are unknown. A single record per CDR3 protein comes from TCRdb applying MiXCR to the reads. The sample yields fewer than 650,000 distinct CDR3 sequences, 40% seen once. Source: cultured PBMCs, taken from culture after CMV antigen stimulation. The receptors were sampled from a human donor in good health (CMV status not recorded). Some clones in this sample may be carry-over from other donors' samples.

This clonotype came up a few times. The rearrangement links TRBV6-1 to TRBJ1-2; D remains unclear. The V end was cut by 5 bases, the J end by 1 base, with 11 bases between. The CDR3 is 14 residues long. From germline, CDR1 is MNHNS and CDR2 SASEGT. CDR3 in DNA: TGTGCCAGCAGTTACGACGAGCTTAACTATGGCTACACCTTC. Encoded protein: CASSYDELNYGYTF.

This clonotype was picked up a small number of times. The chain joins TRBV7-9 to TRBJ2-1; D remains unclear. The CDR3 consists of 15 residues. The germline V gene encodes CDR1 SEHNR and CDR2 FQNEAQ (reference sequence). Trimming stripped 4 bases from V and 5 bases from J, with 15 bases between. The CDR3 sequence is CASSSPPQSNNEQFF. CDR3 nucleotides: TGTGCCAGCAGCTCCCCCCCACAGAGTAACAATGAGCAGTTCTTC.

CDR3 in amino acids: CASRDRVHEQYF. The CDR3 DNA follows: TGTGCCAGCCGGGACAGGGTCCACGAGCAGTACTTC. The chain is built from TRBV6-2 or TRBV6-3 and TRBJ2-7, with TRBD1 identical over 9 bases. The CDR3 contains 12 residues. V shed 8 bases, J shed 5 bases, and the junction held 4 bases outside the gene matches. Germline loops: CDR1 MNHEY, CDR2 SVGEGT.

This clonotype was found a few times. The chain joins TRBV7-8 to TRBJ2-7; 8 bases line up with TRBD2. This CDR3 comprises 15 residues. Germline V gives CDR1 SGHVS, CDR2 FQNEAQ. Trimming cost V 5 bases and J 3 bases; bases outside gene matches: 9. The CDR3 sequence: CASSQDGGGDYEQYF. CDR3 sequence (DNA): TGTGCCAGCAGCCAGGACGGGGGGGGCGACTACGAGCAGTACTTC.

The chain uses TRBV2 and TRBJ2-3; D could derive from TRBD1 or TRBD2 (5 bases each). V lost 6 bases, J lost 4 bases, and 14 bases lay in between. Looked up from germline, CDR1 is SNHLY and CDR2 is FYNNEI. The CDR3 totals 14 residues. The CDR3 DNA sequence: TGTGCCAGCAGATTACTGGGGGTGGCAGATACGCAGTATTTT. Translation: CASRLLGVADTQYF.

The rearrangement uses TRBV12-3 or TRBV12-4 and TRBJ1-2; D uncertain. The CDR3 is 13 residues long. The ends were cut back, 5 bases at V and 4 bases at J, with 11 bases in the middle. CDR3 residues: CASSPTRVYGYTF. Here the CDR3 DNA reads TGTGCCAGCAGTCCGACTCGGGTCTATGGCTACACCTTC.

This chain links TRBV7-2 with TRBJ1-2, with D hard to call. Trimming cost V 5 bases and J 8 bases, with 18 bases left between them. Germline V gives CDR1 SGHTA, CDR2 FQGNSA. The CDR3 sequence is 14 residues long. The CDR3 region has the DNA TGTGCCAGCAGCACCTCCAACAGAGGCGGCGGCTACACCTTC. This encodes CASSTSNRGGGYTF.

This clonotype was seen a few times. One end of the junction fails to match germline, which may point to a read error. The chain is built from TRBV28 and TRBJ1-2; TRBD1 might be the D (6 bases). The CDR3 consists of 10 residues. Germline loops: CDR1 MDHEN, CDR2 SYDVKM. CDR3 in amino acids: CASAENRAPF. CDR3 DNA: TGTGCCAGCGCCGAGAACAGGGCCCCCTTC.

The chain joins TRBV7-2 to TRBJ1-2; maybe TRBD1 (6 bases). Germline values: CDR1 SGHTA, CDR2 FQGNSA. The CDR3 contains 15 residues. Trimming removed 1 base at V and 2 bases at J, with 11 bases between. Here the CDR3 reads CASSLVTGTNYGYTF. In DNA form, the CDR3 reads TGTGCCAGCAGCTTAGTTACAGGGACCAACTATGGCTACACCTTC. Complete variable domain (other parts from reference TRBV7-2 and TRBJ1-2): GAGVSQSPSNKVTEKGKDVELRCDPISGHTALYWYRQSLGQGLEFLIYFQGNSAPDKSGLPSDRFSAERTGGSVSTLTIQRTQQEDSAVYLCASSLVTGTNYGYTFGSGTRLTVV.

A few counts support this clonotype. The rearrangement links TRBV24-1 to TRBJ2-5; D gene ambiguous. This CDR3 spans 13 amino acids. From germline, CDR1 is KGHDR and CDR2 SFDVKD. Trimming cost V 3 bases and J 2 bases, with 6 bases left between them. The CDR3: CATSDGSQETQYF. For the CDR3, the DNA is TGTGCCACCAGTGATGGTTCACAAGAGACCCAGTACTTC.

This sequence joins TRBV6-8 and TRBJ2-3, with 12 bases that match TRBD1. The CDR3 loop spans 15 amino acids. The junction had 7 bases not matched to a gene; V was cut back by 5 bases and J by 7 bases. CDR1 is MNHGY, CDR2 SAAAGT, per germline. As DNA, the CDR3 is TGTGCCAGCAGTCCCGCGGGGACAGGGGGCTATACGCAGTATTTT. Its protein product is CASSPAGTGGYTQYF.

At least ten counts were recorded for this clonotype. As DNA, the CDR3 is TGTGCCAGCAGCTCATACTCAGGACAGGGCGCGGGGGGCTACACCTTC. Its translation: CASSSYSGQGAGGYTF. The chain carries TRBV7-2 and TRBJ1-2, with 8 positions matching TRBD1. The V and J ends lost 4 bases and 8 bases, in that order; junction bases with no gene match: 15. The CDR3 spans 16 residues. CDR1 is SGHTA and CDR2 is FQGNSA in the germline V gene.

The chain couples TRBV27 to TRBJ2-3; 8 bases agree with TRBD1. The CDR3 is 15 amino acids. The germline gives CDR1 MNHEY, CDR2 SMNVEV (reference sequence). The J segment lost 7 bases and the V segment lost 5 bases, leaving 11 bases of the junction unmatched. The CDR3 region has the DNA TGTGCCAGCAGTACCTACAGGGGGTCCGGGAATACGCAGTATTTT. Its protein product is CASSTYRGSGNTQYF.

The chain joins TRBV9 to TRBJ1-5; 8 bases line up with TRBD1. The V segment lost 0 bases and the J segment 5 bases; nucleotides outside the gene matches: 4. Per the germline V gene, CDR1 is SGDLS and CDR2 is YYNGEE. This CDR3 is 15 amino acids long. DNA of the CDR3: TGTGCCAGCAGCGTAGATGGGACAGGATATCAGCCCCAGCATTTT. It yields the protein CASSVDGTGYQPQHF.

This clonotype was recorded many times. CDR3 DNA: TGTGCCAGCAGCTCCCAGGGAGATAACTATGGCTACACCTTC. This gives the protein CASSSQGDNYGYTF. The V gene is TRBV7-2, the J gene TRBJ1-2; weak D call: TRBD1 (5 bases). Germline CDR1 and CDR2: SGHTA and FQGNSA. Trimming removed 4 bases at V and 1 base at J, with 10 bases between. The CDR3 has 14 residues. Drawing the rest from reference TRBV7-2 and TRBJ1-2, the complete variable domain is GAGVSQSPSNKVTEKGKDVELRCDPISGHTALYWYRQSLGQGLEFLIYFQGNSAPDKSGLPSDRFSAERTGGSVSTLTIQRTQQEDSAVYLCASSSQGDNYGYTFGSGTRLTVV.

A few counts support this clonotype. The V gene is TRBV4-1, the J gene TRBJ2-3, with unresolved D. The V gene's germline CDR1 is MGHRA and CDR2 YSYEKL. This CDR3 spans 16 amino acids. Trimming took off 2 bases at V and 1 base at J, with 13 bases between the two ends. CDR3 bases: TGCGCCAGCAGCCAAATAGTCGCGGCAGGCACAGATACGCAGTATTTT. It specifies CASSQIVAAGTDTQYF.

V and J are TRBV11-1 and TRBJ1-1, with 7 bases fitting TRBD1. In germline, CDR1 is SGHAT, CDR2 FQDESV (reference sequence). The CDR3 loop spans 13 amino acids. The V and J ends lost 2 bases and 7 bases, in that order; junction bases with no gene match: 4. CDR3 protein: CASSLSTGREAFF. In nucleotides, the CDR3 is TGTGCCAGCAGCTTATCGACAGGGCGTGAAGCTTTCTTT.

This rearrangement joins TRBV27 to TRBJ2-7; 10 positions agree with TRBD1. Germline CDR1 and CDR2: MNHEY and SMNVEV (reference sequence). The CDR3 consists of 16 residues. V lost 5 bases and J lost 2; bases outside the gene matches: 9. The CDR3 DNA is TGTGCCAGCAGTGACCTTCCGGGACAGGGGACCTACGAGCAGTACTTC. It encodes CASSDLPGQGTYEQYF.

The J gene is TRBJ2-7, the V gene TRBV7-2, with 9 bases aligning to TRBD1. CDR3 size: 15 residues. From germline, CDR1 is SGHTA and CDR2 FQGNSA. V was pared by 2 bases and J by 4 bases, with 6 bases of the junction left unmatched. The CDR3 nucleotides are TGTGCCAGCAGCTTAACGGACAGGGGATGGTACGAGCAGTACTTC. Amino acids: CASSLTDRGWYEQYF.

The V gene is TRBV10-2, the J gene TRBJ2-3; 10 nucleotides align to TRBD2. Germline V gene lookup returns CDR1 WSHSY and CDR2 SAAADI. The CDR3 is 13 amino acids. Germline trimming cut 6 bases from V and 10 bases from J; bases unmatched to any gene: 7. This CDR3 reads CASRVAGGPAQYF. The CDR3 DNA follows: TGCGCCAGCAGGGTAGCGGGAGGACCCGCGCAGTATTTT.

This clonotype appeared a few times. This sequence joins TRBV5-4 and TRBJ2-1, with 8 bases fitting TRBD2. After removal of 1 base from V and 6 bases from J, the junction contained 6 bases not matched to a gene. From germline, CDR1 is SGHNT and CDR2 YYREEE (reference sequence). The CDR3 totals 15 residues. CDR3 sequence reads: CASSLSAGGVNEQFF. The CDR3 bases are TGTGCCAGCAGCTTGTCCGCGGGGGGTGTCAATGAGCAGTTCTTC.

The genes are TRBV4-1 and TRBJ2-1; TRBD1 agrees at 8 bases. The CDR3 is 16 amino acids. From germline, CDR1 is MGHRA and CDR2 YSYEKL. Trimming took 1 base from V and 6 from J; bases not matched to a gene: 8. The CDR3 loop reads CASSQVWTGSRNEQFF. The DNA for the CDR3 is TGCGCCAGCAGCCAAGTATGGACAGGGAGCCGCAATGAGCAGTTCTTC.